This TCR beta chain was observed in a study of STAT3 mutations in large granular lymphocyte leukemia. For the study at large: Among longitudinally sequenced T-LGLL patients, roughly half had canonical activating STAT3 mutations detected. Roughly 40% of treated T-LGLL patients showed hematologic response to immunosuppression. General study findings and limits: Variable sampling intervals and differing treatment regimens complicated linking therapy response to TCR clonal burden changes. In several patients, dominant TCR clone burden exceeded STAT3 mutant burden. In T-cell large granular lymphocyte leukemia, about half of patients showed multiple immunodominant subclonotypes.

Comment on this clone: Its cognate antigen is unknown.

Libraries were prepared by immunoSEQ multiplex PCR; TCRdb keeps only in-frame clonotypes and omits some of them. The table records approximately 42,000 clones, 81% of them present only once. The length of the CDR3 is 13 residues. Trimming took off 5 bases at V and 2 bases at J, with 9 bases between the two ends. CDR1 is KGHSH, CDR2 LQKENI, per germline. This clonotype was sampled from a human donor with T large granular lymphocyte leukemia. Some clones in this sample may be carry-over from other donors' samples. Input material: PBMCs. V usage is TRBV18 and J usage is TRBJ2-5; tentatively, D is TRBD1 (6 bases). The DNA for the CDR3 is TGTGCCAGCTCAGAGGGGACACAAGAGACCCAGTACTTC. It is translated as CASSEGTQETQYF.